This is a list of T cell receptor beta chains from one sample in a study of technical replicates of blood from a handful of donors. Generated by immunoSEQ multiplex PCR, the TCRdb table keeps only in-frame clones and is missing some. The sample records tens of thousands of clones, around 94% being singletons. The sample was T cells isolated from PBMCs. The receptors originated from a human donor in good health. The CDR3 runs from the conserved cysteine through the conserved F or W. The order of the fields is clone size, J gene, V gene, D gene, CDR3 protein, CDR3 DNA. The D gene is left open where the match is weak. Rows give clone size only sometimes, using once, few, many, or a class for an expanded clone.

clone size: -
J gene: TRBJ1-1
V gene: TRBV28
D gene: -
CDR3 protein: CASSSAENTEAFF
CDR3 DNA: TGTGCCAGCAGTTCCGCAGAGAACACTGAAGCTTTCTTT

clone size: -
J gene: TRBJ2-5
V gene: TRBV4-2
D gene: -
CDR3 protein: CASSQEQGSETQYF
CDR3 DNA: TGTGCCAGCAGCCAGGAACAGGGTTCGGAGACCCAGTACTTC

clone size: -
J gene: TRBJ2-7
V gene: TRBV4-1
D gene: TRBD1
CDR3 protein: CASSQPGTEFYEQYF
CDR3 DNA: TGCGCCAGCAGCCAACCCGGGACAGAATTCTACGAGCAGTACTTC

clone size: -
J gene: TRBJ1-1
V gene: TRBV5-6
D gene: TRBD1
CDR3 protein: CASSLRQGYDLTWGTEAFF
CDR3 DNA: TGTGCCAGCAGCTTACGACAGGGGTACGACCTTACCTGGGGCACTGAAGCTTTCTTT

clone size: -
J gene: TRBJ2-7
V gene: TRBV13
D gene: TRBD2
CDR3 protein: CASSFGTSGSSGQYF
CDR3 DNA: TGTGCCAGCAGCTTTGGGACTAGCGGGAGTTCGGGGCAGTACTTC

clone size: once
J gene: TRBJ1-1
V gene: TRBV12-5
D gene: TRBD1
CDR3 protein: CASGLVLDRGVRNTEAFF
CDR3 DNA: TGTGCTAGTGGTTTGGTACTTGACAGGGGAGTACGAAACACTGAAGCTTTCTTT

clone size: -
J gene: TRBJ1-2
V gene: TRBV5-1
D gene: -
CDR3 protein: CASSLAGKEYGYTF
CDR3 DNA: TGCGCCAGCAGCTTGGCGGGGAAGGAGTATGGCTACACCTTC

clone size: -
J gene: TRBJ2-5
V gene: TRBV7-9
D gene: TRBD2
CDR3 protein: CASSAGLAGEAQYF
CDR3 DNA: TGTGCCAGCAGCGCGGGACTAGCGGGGGAGGCCCAGTACTTC

clone size: -
J gene: TRBJ2-2
V gene: TRBV9
D gene: -
CDR3 protein: CASSETGVGELFF
CDR3 DNA: TGTGCCAGCAGCGAGACGGGGGTCGGGGAGCTGTTTTTT

clone size: -
J gene: TRBJ2-2
V gene: TRBV13
D gene: TRBD2
CDR3 protein: CASTKTGLGFANTGELFF
CDR3 DNA: TGTGCCAGCACCAAAACGGGACTAGGATTTGCGAACACCGGGGAGCTGTTTTTT

clone size: -
J gene: TRBJ2-7
V gene: TRBV11-3
D gene: TRBD2
CDR3 protein: CASSLGGGKSYEQYF
CDR3 DNA: TGTGCCAGCAGCTTAGGCGGGGGGAAGAGCTACGAGCAGTACTTC

clone size: -
J gene: TRBJ1-2
V gene: TRBV30
D gene: TRBD1
CDR3 protein: CALTGGTGLPKSNYGYTF
CDR3 DNA: TGTGCCCTCACGGGCGGGACAGGATTACCAAAATCTAACTATGGCTACACCTTC

clone size: -
J gene: TRBJ1-1
V gene: TRBV19
D gene: -
CDR3 protein: CASSPISVNTEAFF
CDR3 DNA: TGTGCCAGTAGTCCTATTTCGGTAAACACTGAAGCTTTCTTT

clone size: -
J gene: TRBJ2-7
V gene: TRBV27
D gene: TRBD2
CDR3 protein: CASSLTSGPYEQYF
CDR3 DNA: TGTGCCAGCAGTTTGACTAGCGGGCCCTACGAGCAGTACTTC

clone size: -
J gene: TRBJ1-1
V gene: TRBV9
D gene: -
CDR3 protein: CASSAGGGPHEAFF
CDR3 DNA: TGTGCCAGCAGCGCGGGGGGGGGACCTCATGAAGCTTTCTTT

clone size: -
J gene: TRBJ2-5
V gene: TRBV5-1
D gene: -
CDR3 protein: CASSLIQGQETQYF
CDR3 DNA: TGCGCCAGCAGCTTGATACAGGGCCAAGAGACCCAGTACTTC

clone size: -
J gene: TRBJ1-3
V gene: TRBV28
D gene: -
CDR3 protein: CASSLTASGNTIYF
CDR3 DNA: TGTGCCAGCAGTTTAACAGCCTCTGGAAACACCATATATTTT

clone size: -
J gene: TRBJ1-5
V gene: TRBV27
D gene: -
CDR3 protein: CASSSQGGANQPQHF
CDR3 DNA: TGTGCCAGCAGTTCCCAGGGAGGGGCCAATCAGCCCCAGCATTTT

clone size: -
J gene: TRBJ2-7
V gene: TRBV29-1
D gene: -
CDR3 protein: CSVAVGATRSYEQYF
CDR3 DNA: TGCAGCGTTGCAGTAGGAGCAACCCGCTCCTACGAGCAGTACTTC

clone size: -
J gene: TRBJ2-7
V gene: TRBV5-1
D gene: -
CDR3 protein: CASSLVGQKQYF
CDR3 DNA: TGCGCCAGCAGCTTGGTCGGACAGAAGCAGTACTTC

clone size: -
J gene: TRBJ1-4
V gene: TRBV7-3
D gene: -
CDR3 protein: CASSQWAPATVATNEKLFF
CDR3 DNA: TGTGCCAGCAGCCAATGGGCGCCAGCCACCGTTGCAACTAATGAAAAACTGTTTTTT

clone size: -
J gene: TRBJ2-7
V gene: TRBV28
D gene: -
CDR3 protein: CASSFGGVPYEQYF
CDR3 DNA: TGTGCCAGCAGTTTTGGAGGGGTCCCCTACGAGCAGTACTTC

clone size: -
J gene: TRBJ2-7
V gene: TRBV10-1
D gene: TRBD2
CDR3 protein: CASSESGLAGGREYF
CDR3 DNA: TGCGCCAGCAGTGAGTCAGGACTAGCGGGTGGCCGGGAGTACTTC

clone size: -
J gene: TRBJ1-5
V gene: TRBV5-6
D gene: -
CDR3 protein: CASSLAGGIVQPQHF
CDR3 DNA: TGTGCCAGCAGCTTGGCCGGGGGGATCGTGCAGCCCCAGCATTTT

clone size: -
J gene: TRBJ1-2
V gene: TRBV11-2
D gene: -
CDR3 protein: CASSLDLGGVYPGEGYTF
CDR3 DNA: TGTGCCAGCAGCTTAGATCTTGGTGGAGTATACCCAGGGGAGGGCTACACCTTC

clone size: -
J gene: TRBJ2-3
V gene: TRBV7-9
D gene: TRBD2
CDR3 protein: CTSGRAGGTDTQYF
CDR3 DNA: TGTACTAGCGGGAGGGCCGGGGGCACAGATACGCAGTATTTT

clone size: -
J gene: TRBJ1-2
V gene: TRBV19
D gene: TRBD1
CDR3 protein: CASSILGQGAGGYTF
CDR3 DNA: TGTGCCAGTAGTATCCTCGGACAGGGGGCAGGTGGCTACACCTTC

clone size: -
J gene: TRBJ1-1
V gene: TRBV2
D gene: -
CDR3 protein: CASSEALSGGRTEAFF
CDR3 DNA: TGTGCCAGCAGTGAAGCGCTTTCGGGGGGGCGGACTGAAGCTTTCTTT

clone size: -
J gene: TRBJ2-1
V gene: TRBV7-8
D gene: TRBD2
CDR3 protein: CASSSLAGGRNEQFF
CDR3 DNA: TGTGCCAGCAGCTCACTAGCGGGGGGAAGAAATGAGCAGTTCTTC